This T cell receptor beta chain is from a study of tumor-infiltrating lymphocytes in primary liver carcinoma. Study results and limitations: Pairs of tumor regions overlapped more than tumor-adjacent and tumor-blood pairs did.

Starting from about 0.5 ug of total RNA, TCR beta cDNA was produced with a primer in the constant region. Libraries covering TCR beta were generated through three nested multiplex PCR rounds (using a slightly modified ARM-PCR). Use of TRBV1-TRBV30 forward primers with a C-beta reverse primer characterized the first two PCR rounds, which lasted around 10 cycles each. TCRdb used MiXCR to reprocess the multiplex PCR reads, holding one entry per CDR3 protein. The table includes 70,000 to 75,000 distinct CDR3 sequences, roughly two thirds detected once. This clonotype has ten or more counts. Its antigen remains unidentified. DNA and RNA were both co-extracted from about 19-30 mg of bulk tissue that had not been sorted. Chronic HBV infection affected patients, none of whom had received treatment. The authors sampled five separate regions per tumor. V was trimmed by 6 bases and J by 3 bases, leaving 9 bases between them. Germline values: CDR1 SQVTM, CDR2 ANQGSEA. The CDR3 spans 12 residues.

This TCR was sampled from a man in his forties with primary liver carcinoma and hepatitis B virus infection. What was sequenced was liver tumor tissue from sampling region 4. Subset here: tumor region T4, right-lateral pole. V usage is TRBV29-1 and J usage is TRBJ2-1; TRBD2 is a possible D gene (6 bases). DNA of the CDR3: TGCAGCGTCTTGGGACTCTACAATGAGCAGTTCTTC. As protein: CSVLGLYNEQFF.